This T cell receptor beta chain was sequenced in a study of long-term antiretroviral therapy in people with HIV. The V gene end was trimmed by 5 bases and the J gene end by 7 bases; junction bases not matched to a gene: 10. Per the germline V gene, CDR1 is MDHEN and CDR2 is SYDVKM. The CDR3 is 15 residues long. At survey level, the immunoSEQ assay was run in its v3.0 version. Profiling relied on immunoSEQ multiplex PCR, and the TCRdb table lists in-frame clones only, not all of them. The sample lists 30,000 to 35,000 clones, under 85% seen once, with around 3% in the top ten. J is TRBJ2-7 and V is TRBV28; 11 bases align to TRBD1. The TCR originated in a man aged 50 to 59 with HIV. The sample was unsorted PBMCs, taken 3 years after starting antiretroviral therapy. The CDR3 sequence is CASSAPGQGVKEQYF. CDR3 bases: TGTGCCAGCAGTGCACCGGGACAGGGGGTAAAAGAGCAGTACTTC.